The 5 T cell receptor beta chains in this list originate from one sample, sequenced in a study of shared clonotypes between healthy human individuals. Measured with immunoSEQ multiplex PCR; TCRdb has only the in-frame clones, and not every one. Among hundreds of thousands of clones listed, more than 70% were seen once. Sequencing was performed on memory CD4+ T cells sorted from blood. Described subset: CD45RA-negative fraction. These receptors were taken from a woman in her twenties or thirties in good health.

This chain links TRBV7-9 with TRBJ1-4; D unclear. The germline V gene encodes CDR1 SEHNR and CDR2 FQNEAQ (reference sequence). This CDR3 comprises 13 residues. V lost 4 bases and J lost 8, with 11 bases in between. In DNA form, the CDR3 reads TGTGCCAGCAGCTCTGGGTGGGTCGAAAAACTGTTTTTT. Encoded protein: CASSSGWVEKLFF.

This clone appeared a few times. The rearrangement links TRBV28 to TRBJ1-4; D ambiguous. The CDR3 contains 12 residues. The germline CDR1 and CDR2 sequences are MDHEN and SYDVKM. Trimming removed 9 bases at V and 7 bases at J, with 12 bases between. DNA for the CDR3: TGTGCCAGTACAACGGGGAGTGAAAAACTGTTTTTT. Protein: CASTTGSEKLFF.

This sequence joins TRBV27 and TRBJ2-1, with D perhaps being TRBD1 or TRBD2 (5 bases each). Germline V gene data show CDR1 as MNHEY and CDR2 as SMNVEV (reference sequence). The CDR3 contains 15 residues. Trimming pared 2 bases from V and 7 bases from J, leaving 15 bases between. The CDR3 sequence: CASSLLGTPGNEQFF. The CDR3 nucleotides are TGTGCCAGCAGTTTACTGGGGACCCCGGGGAATGAGCAGTTCTTC.

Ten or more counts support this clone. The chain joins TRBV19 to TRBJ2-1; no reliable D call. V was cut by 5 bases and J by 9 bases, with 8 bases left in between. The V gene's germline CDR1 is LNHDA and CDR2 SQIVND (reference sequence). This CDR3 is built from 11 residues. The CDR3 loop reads CASSVLGEQFF. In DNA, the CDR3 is TGTGCCAGTAGTGTGCTTGGTGAGCAGTTCTTC. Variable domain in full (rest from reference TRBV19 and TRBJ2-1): DGGITQSPKYLFRKEGQNVTLSCEQNLNHDAMYWYRQDPGQGLRLIYYSQIVNDFQKGDIAEGYSVSREKKESFPLTVTSAQKNPTAFYLCASSVLGEQFFGPGTRLTVL.

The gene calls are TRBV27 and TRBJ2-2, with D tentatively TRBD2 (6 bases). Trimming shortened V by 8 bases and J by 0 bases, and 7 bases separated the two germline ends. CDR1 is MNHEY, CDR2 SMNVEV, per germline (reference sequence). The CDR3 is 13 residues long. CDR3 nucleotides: TGTGCCAGCCGACTAGCGAACACCGGGGAGCTGTTTTTT. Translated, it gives CASRLANTGELFF.